This T cell receptor beta chain appears in the sequencing data of a study of Graves' ophthalmopathy and Graves' hyperthyroidism. Germline-derived CDR1 and CDR2 are MNHEY and SVGEGT. This CDR3 has 19 amino acids. The V and J ends lost 6 bases and 2 bases respectively, with 26 bases between them. The sequenced template was RNA, covering the TCR beta CDR3 region. First-round RT-PCR with HTBI primers preceded a second-round multiplex PCR. Each CDR3 protein is one row after TCRdb ran MiXCR on the multiplex PCR reads. The data hold approximately 540,000 distinct CDR3 sequences, with roughly 39% observed a single time.

The source of this sequence is an adult man with Graves' hyperthyroidism. The V call is TRBV6-2 or TRBV6-3, the J call TRBJ1-5; possible D gene TRBD1, 6 bases. The sequencing sample was made of peripheral blood or thyroid tissue (not recorded which). CDR3 loop: CASSLYPGTSRGRNQPQHF. Written as DNA, the CDR3 is TGTGCCAGCAGCCTCTACCCCGGGACATCGAGGGGCCGCAATCAGCCCCAGCATTTT.